One and the same sample provided the 21 T cell receptor beta chains below, sequenced in a study of T-cell memory formation after mild COVID-19 (dated by TCRdb to the early 2020s). Library method: 5' RACE. Sequencing was performed on an Illumina NovaSeq 6000. TCRdb handled the public reads itself, with Q25 trimming in fastp and clone calling in MiXCR, and kept productive beta chains. Identical CDR3 protein sequences are pooled into one entry, listed with their most common genes and DNA. The sample table lists fewer than 700,000 distinct CDR3 sequences, roughly 21% of them with a count of one. Around 7.7% of the sample is taken by the ten largest. The specimen sequenced was PBMCs or a T cell subset sorted from them (not recorded which). The receptors shown here come from an adult woman who had mild COVID-19 (a few samples of this study predate the infection). The sample titles of this study are shuffled in the database, so cell type and time point are left out; the donor was told from shared clones.

The chain couples TRBV9 to TRBJ2-2; 8 nucleotides match TRBD2. Germline V gives CDR1 SGDLS, CDR2 YYNGEE. V lost 4 bases to trimming and J lost 5 bases; unmatched junction nucleotides: 10. CDR3 size: 16 residues. CDR3 protein: CASSPRSAGATGELFF. CDR3 nucleotides: TGTGCCAGCAGCCCCCGATCAGCGGGAGCAACCGGGGAGCTGTTTTTT.

This chain joins TRBV9 and TRBJ1-4; D remains unclear. The V end lost 3 bases, the J end lost 0 bases, and 12 bases lay between the germline ends. Germline CDR1 SGDLS, CDR2 YYNGEE. The CDR3 extends over 16 amino acids. The CDR3 spells CASSATGVATNEKLFF. CDR3 nucleotides: TGTGCCAGCAGCGCGACCGGGGTTGCAACTAATGAAAAACTGTTTTTT.

The rearrangement uses TRBV7-3 and TRBJ1-6; maybe TRBD1 (5 bases). The germline gives CDR1 SGHTA, CDR2 FQGTGA. There are 13 residues in the CDR3. V lost 5 bases and J lost 7, with 9 bases in between. The CDR3: CASSPGANSPLHF. The CDR3 DNA is TGTGCCAGCAGCCCTGGGGCAAATTCACCCCTCCACTTT.

This clonotype has just a few counts. The chain joins TRBV7-9 to TRBJ1-2; 7 bases line up with TRBD1. CDR1 and CDR2 (germline): SEHNR, FQNEAQ (reference sequence). CDR3 length: 16 residues. The junction had 18 bases not matched to a gene; V was cut back by 10 bases and J by 4 bases. CDR3 sequence: CATPEVLPTGAYGYTF. The CDR3 DNA follows: TGTGCCACTCCCGAGGTACTACCTACAGGGGCCTATGGCTACACCTTC.

This clonotype was seen at least ten times. The chain joins TRBV5-6 to TRBJ1-2; D unresolved. From germline, CDR1 is SGHDT and CDR2 YYEEEE. V lost 1 base to trimming and J lost 1 base, with 8 bases between them. The CDR3 consists of 14 residues. Written as DNA, the CDR3 is TGTGCCAGCAGCTTGACGGGGAGTAACTATGGCTACACCTTC. Its protein is CASSLTGSNYGYTF.

CDR3 sequence reads: CASSQGVRSTDTQYF. The DNA for the CDR3 is TGTGCCAGCAGCCAAGGGGTACGTTCCACAGATACGCAGTATTTT. The genes are TRBV3-1 and TRBJ2-3; D is undetermined. Germline V gene data show CDR1 as LGHDT and CDR2 as YNNKEL (reference sequence). Trimming left V 1 base short and J 2 bases short, with 10 bases between. This CDR3 contains 15 residues.

This clonotype was observed a few times. The rearrangement uses TRBV7-9 and TRBJ2-1; TRBD1 matches 11 bases. Germline-derived CDR1 and CDR2 are SEHNR and FQNEAQ (reference sequence). The CDR3 is 15 amino acids. Trimming cost V 3 bases and J 6 bases; bases outside gene matches: 4. The CDR3 DNA follows: TGTGCCAGCAGCTTCGGACAGGGGGCAGTCAATGAGCAGTTCTTC. Its translation is CASSFGQGAVNEQFF.

This clonotype has more than one count but fewer than ten. This chain joins TRBV15 and TRBJ2-5; no clear D gene. CDR1 is LNHNV, CDR2 YYDKDF, per germline (reference sequence). V lost 3 bases to trimming and J lost 5 bases, with 10 bases between them. The CDR3 spans 13 residues. Written as DNA, the CDR3 is TGTGCCACCAGCAGTGATAGCCCCGAGACCCAGTACTTC. It codes for CATSSDSPETQYF. Filled out from reference TRBV15 and TRBJ2-5, the complete variable domain reads DAMVIQNPRYQVTQFGKPVTLSCSQTLNHNVMYWYQQKSSQAPKLLFHYYDKDFNNEADTPDNFQSRRPNTSFCFLDIRSPGLGDTAMYLCATSSDSPETQYFGPGTRLLVL.

This clonotype appeared once. CDR3 nucleotide sequence: TGTGCCAGTAGTATAGGAGACTGGTCGTGGGATAGCTACTATGGCTACACCTTC. It encodes CASSIGDWSWDSYYGYTF. This rearrangement joins TRBV19 to TRBJ1-2; D call uncertain. Germline V CDR1 and CDR2: LNHDA, SQIVND (reference sequence). Between the trimmed V and J ends, which lost 1 base and 3 bases, there was a span of 21 bases. The CDR3 sequence is 18 residues long.

The chain carries TRBV6-2 or TRBV6-3 and TRBJ2-3; 9 nucleotides line up with TRBD1. This CDR3 has 16 residues. With 5 bases clipped from V and 4 bases from J, the junction kept 10 bases outside the gene matches. CDR1 MNHEY and CDR2 SVGEGT come from the germline V gene. The CDR3 here is CASSDVAGQGADTQYF. CDR3 in DNA: TGTGCCAGCAGTGATGTCGCGGGACAGGGAGCAGATACGCAGTATTTT.

This sequence joins TRBV12-3 or TRBV12-4 and TRBJ1-6, with D unresolved. The CDR3 totals 14 residues. Trimming pared 6 bases from V and 5 bases from J, leaving 11 bases between. Here the CDR3 DNA reads TGTGCCAGCAGACTGGGAGCAGATAATTCACCCCTCCACTTT. It yields the protein CASRLGADNSPLHF.

V and J are TRBV2 and TRBJ2-3, with 14 bases that match TRBD2. V lost 7 bases to trimming and J lost 2 bases; unmatched junction nucleotides: 14. The germline CDR1 and CDR2 sequences are SNHLY and FYNNEI. This CDR3 contains 19 residues. This CDR3 reads CASNSGLAGEVNLTDTQYF. Here the CDR3 DNA reads TGTGCCAGCAACTCGGGACTAGCGGGAGAAGTTAATCTCACAGATACGCAGTATTTT.

V gene TRBV6-2 or TRBV6-3 combines with J gene TRBJ2-4; D is undetermined. This CDR3 has 12 residues. Trimming removed 4 bases at V and 8 bases at J, with 9 bases between. Germline CDR1 is MNHEY and CDR2 is SVGEGT. CDR3 sequence: CASSFGWDIQYF. The CDR3, as DNA: TGTGCCAGCAGTTTCGGATGGGACATTCAGTACTTC.

J is TRBJ1-5 and V is TRBV12-3 or TRBV12-4; D is unclear. Trimming shortened V by 5 bases and J by 3 bases, and 5 bases separated the two germline ends. The CDR3 extends over 12 amino acids. In DNA, the CDR3 is TGTGCCAGCAGTCCCCTCAATCAGCCCCAGCATTTT. It codes for CASSPLNQPQHF.

This clonotype was seen only a few times. V gene TRBV20-1 combines with J gene TRBJ2-7; 7 nucleotides match TRBD2. The CDR3 is 13 residues long. The V gene's germline CDR1 is DFQATT and CDR2 SNEGSKA (reference sequence). With V trimmed by 3 bases and J by 2 bases, 4 bases remained unmatched. The CDR3 loop is CSARGGEPYEQYF. The CDR3 region has the DNA TGCAGTGCTAGGGGGGGGGAACCCTACGAGCAGTACTTC.

This clonotype occurred once. V gene TRBV4-3 combines with J gene TRBJ2-3, with 9 bases fitting TRBD1. The germline gives CDR1 LGHNA, CDR2 YSLEER. The CDR3 has 17 residues. Trimming took 2 bases from V and 4 from J; bases not matched to a gene: 10. As DNA, the CDR3 is TGCGCCAGCAGCCAACTCACCGGGACAGGGAGGGCAGATACGCAGTATTTT. This sequence encodes CASSQLTGTGRADTQYF.

The V and J genes are TRBV9 and TRBJ2-1; 11 bases line up with TRBD2. Germline trimming cut 7 bases from V and 9 bases from J; bases unmatched to any gene: 12. CDR3 length equals 15 residues. The germline gives CDR1 SGDLS, CDR2 YYNGEE. The CDR3 nucleotides read TGTGCCAGCGGGCATAGCGGGGGGGCCCCCAGTGAGCAGTTCTTC. Protein sequence: CASGHSGGAPSEQFF.

The table lists this clonotype with a few counts. The chain carries TRBV6-5 and TRBJ1-1, with 8 bases fitting TRBD1. The germline gives CDR1 MNHEY, CDR2 SVGAGI. The CDR3 loop spans 17 amino acids. The V and J ends lost 0 bases and 4 bases, in that order; junction bases with no gene match: 10. This chain's CDR3 is CASSYSAGRTGSTEAFF. Here the CDR3 DNA reads TGTGCCAGCAGTTACTCGGCCGGGAGGACAGGGTCCACTGAAGCTTTCTTT.

The sample holds many counts of this clonotype. The J gene is TRBJ2-3, the V gene TRBV12-3 or TRBV12-4; 8 bases are a match to TRBD2. J gave up 6 bases and V 3 bases, and 5 bases lay outside the gene matches. CDR3 length: 14 amino acids. The CDR3 loop reads CASSLGLDRDTQYF. CDR3 coding DNA: TGTGCCAGCAGTTTGGGACTAGATAGGGATACGCAGTATTTT.

This clonotype was counted between two and nine times. J is TRBJ2-5 and V is TRBV30; 9 bases align to TRBD2. The J segment lost 6 bases and the V segment lost 3 bases, leaving 11 bases of the junction unmatched. The CDR3 is 15 residues long. In germline, CDR1 is GTSNPN, CDR2 SVGIG (reference sequence). CDR3: CAWSAPVAGAKTQYF. The CDR3 nucleotides are TGTGCCTGGAGCGCACCGGTAGCGGGAGCAAAGACCCAGTACTTC.

This chain joins TRBV24-1 and TRBJ2-3; D is possibly TRBD1 or TRBD2 (5 bases each). Germline V gene data show CDR1 as KGHDR and CDR2 as SFDVKD. This CDR3 comprises 16 residues. V was trimmed by 4 bases and J by 0 bases, leaving 13 bases between them. CDR3 loop: CATSDPVGASTDTQYF. The CDR3 DNA is TGTGCCACCAGTGACCCCGTCGGGGCTAGCACAGATACGCAGTATTTT.